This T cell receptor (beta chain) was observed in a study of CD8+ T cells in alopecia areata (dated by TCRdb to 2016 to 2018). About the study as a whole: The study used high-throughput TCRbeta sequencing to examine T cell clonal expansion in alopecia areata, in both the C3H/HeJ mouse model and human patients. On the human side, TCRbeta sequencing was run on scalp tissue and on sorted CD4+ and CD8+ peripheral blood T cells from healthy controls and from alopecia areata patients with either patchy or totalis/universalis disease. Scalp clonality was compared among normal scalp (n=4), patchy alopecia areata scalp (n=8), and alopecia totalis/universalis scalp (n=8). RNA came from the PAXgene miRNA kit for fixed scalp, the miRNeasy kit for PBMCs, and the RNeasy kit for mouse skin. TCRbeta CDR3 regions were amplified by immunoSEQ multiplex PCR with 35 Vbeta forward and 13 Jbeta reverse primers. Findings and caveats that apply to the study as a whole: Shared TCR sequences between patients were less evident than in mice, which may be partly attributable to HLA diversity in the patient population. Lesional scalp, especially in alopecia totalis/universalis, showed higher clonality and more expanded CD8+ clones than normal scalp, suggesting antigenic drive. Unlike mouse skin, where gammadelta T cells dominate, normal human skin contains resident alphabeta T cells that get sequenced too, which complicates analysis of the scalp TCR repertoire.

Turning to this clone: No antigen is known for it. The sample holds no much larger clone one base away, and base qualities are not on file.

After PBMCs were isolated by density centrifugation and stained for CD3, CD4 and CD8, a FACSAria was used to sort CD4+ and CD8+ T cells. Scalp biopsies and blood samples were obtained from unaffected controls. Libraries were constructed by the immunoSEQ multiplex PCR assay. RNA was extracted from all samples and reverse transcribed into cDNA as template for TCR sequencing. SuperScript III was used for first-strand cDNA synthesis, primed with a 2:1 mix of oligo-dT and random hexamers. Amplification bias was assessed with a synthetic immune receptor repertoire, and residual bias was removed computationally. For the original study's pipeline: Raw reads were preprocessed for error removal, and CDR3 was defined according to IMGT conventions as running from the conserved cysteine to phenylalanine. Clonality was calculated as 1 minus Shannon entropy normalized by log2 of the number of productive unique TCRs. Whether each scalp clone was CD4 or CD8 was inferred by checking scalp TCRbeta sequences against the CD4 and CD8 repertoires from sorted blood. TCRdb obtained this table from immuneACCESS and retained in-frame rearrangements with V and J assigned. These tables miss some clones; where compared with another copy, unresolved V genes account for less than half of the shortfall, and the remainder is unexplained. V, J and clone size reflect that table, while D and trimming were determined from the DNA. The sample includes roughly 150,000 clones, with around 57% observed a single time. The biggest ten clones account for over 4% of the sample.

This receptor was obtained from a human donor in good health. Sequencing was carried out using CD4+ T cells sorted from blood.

The DNA sequence follows: TGTGCCAGCTCACCGCAGGTGAACACTGAAGCTTTCTTT. Its protein is CASSPQVNTEAFF. Recombination linked TRBV18 to TRBJ1-1; the D segment cannot be called with confidence. CDR1 and CDR2 are read off the germline V gene as KGHSH and LQKENI. From the cysteine up to the phenylalanine, the CDR3 has a length of 13 residues. Just CDR3 DNA is preserved here, 39 bases in frame from base 1. At the junction V is shortened by 3 bases and J by 0 bases, with 5 bases in between. The full variable domain, completed from the reference TRBV18 and TRBJ1-1 proteins outside the CDR3, reads NAGVMQNPRHLVRRRGQEARLRCSPMKGHSHVYWYRQLPEEGLKFMVYLQKENIIDESGMPKERFSAEFPKEGPSILRIQQVVRGDSAAYFCASSPQVNTEAFFGQGTRLTVV.